Below, 26 T cell receptor beta chains from the same sample are listed, as sequenced in a study of blood T cell repertoires in COVID-19 (dated by TCRdb to about 2020). The library relied on the immunoSEQ multiplex PCR assay. In its TCRdb copy, this immuneACCESS table keeps in-frame sequences only and misses some clones. Where compared with another copy, unresolved V genes explain less than half of these, and the others have no known cause. The sample table holds approximately 230,000 clones, of which 70% to 85% were seen once. Roughly 9.8% of the sample belongs to the ten largest clones. Sequenced sample: peripheral blood. Receptors were obtained from a man older than 75 with acute or convalescent COVID-19.

The V and J genes are TRBV25-1 and TRBJ2-1; TRBD1 is a possible D gene (6 bases). Trimming pared 6 bases from V and 3 bases from J, leaving 12 bases between. The CDR3 is 14 amino acids. Germline assignment: CDR1 MGHDK and CDR2 SYGVNS. The CDR3 region has the DNA TGTGCCAGCAGGGGGGACATCAGCTACAATGAGCAGTTCTTC. Translation gives CASRGDISYNEQFF. The full variable domain, in which reference TRBV25-1 and TRBJ2-1 provide the parts outside the CDR3, is EADIYQTPRYLVIGTGKKITLECSQTMGHDKMYWYQQDPGMELHLIHYSYGVNSTEKGDLSSESTVSRIRTEHFPLTLESARPSHTSQYLCASRGDISYNEQFFGPGTRLTVL.

This clone was observed a few times. This chain links TRBV10-2 with TRBJ1-2; weak D call: TRBD1 (5 bases). Germline CDR1 and CDR2: WSHSY and SAAADI. The CDR3 has 13 amino acids. Trimming cost V 4 bases and J 5 bases, with 11 bases left between them. CDR3 protein: CASSGVTGYGYTF. As DNA, the CDR3 is TGCGCCAGCAGTGGAGTAACAGGATATGGCTACACCTTC.

The chain couples TRBV24-1 to TRBJ2-2; D is possibly TRBD1 (6 bases). CDR1 and CDR2 from the germline V gene are KGHDR and SFDVKD. This CDR3 contains 14 residues. V lost 4 bases to trimming and J lost 6 bases, with 11 bases between them. The CDR3 loop reads CATSDVRGAGELFF. The CDR3 DNA reads TGTGCCACCAGTGACGTCAGGGGAGCCGGGGAGCTGTTTTTT.

V usage is TRBV27 and J usage is TRBJ1-5, with 9 positions matching TRBD1. The CDR3 runs 15 residues. V lost 2 bases, J lost 11 bases, and 10 bases stayed unmatched. Germline CDR1 is MNHEY and CDR2 is SMNVEV (reference sequence). The CDR3 nucleotides read TGTGCCAGCAGTTTAAGGGGACAGGGTTCAAAGGCCCAGCATTTT. Amino acid sequence: CASSLRGQGSKAQHF.

In this sample, this clone turned up once. V usage is TRBV10-1 and J usage is TRBJ2-7; no reliable D call. Germline assignment: CDR1 WNHNN and CDR2 SYGVQD (reference sequence). The V and J ends lost 5 bases and 1 base respectively, with 9 bases between them. CDR3 size: 13 residues. CDR3 in amino acids: CASSLAASYEQYF. The CDR3, as DNA: TGCGCCAGCAGTTTGGCCGCTTCCTACGAGCAGTACTTC.

The chain recombines TRBV9 with TRBJ2-2; weak D call: TRBD1 (5 bases). The CDR3 loop spans 16 amino acids. Germline CDR1 SGDLS, CDR2 YYNGEE. V lost 4 bases, J lost 0 bases, and 13 bases lay in between. The DNA of the CDR3 is TGTGCCAGCAGCCCTAGGACAAATTCGAACACCGGGGAGCTGTTTTTT. It is translated as CASSPRTNSNTGELFF.

In DNA, the CDR3 is TGCACCAGCAGCCAAGAGAAGGCAGGGGGCATGAACACTGAAGCTTTCTTT. Translating it yields CTSSQEKAGGMNTEAFF. The rearrangement joins TRBV1 to TRBJ1-1; whether TRBD1, the table's D call, matches the DNA was not checked. TRBV1 is a recognized pseudogene. The CDR3 consists of 17 residues.

The rearrangement joins TRBV9 to TRBJ1-4; possibly TRBD1 for D (5 bases). CDR1 is SGDLS, CDR2 YYNGEE, per germline. The V end was cut by 0 bases, the J end by 12 bases, with 18 bases between. The CDR3 runs to 15 residues. The CDR3 coding sequence is TGTGCCAGCAGCGTAGCTGGAGACAGTACCGGTGAACTGTTTTTT. This sequence encodes CASSVAGDSTGELFF.

This clone appeared once. The chain uses TRBV7-6 and TRBJ1-2, with 8 positions matching TRBD1. This CDR3 is 18 amino acids long. V gave up 1 base and J gave up 2 bases; unmatched junction bases: 12. The germline CDR1 and CDR2 sequences are SGHVS and FNYEAQ. The CDR3: CASSLGRQGRDRNYGYTF. DNA for the CDR3: TGTGCCAGCAGCTTAGGACGACAGGGGAGGGATCGAAACTATGGCTACACCTTC.

The chain employs TRBV4-2 and TRBJ1-2; 7 bases fit TRBD1. This CDR3 has 15 residues. Germline assignment: CDR1 LGHNA and CDR2 YNFKEQ. J gave up 8 bases and V 4 bases, and 13 bases lay outside the gene matches. CDR3 nucleotide sequence: TGTGCCAGCAGCCCGGGACTAGACAGGGCCGGAGGCTACACCTTC. Protein: CASSPGLDRAGGYTF.

This rearrangement joins TRBV19 to TRBJ1-5; D is undetermined. This CDR3 comprises 18 residues. Germline values: CDR1 LNHDA, CDR2 SQIVND (reference sequence). Trimming removed 2 bases from V and 1 base from J, with 18 bases in between. The CDR3 DNA follows: TGTGCCAGTAGTATAAGACCGGGTGCGAGGGTCAGCAATCAGCCCCAGCATTTT. It is translated as CASSIRPGARVSNQPQHF.

This clone was picked up a small number of times. This rearrangement joins TRBV25-1 to TRBJ1-3; 7 nucleotides line up with TRBD1. The CDR3 extends over 12 amino acids. CDR1 and CDR2 (germline): MGHDK, SYGVNS. V lost 6 bases and J lost 10; bases outside the gene matches: 6. The CDR3 region has the DNA TGTGCCAGCAGCCGACAGGGAACAACCATATATTTT. Amino acid sequence: CASSRQGTTIYF.

This clone was recorded only once. The gene calls are TRBV5-1 and TRBJ2-2, with 9 bases aligning to TRBD1. CDR1 SGHRS and CDR2 YFSETQ come from the germline V gene. The CDR3 contains 15 residues. After removal of 4 bases from V and 8 bases from J, the junction contained 9 bases not matched to a gene. The CDR3 bases are TGCGCCAGCAGCCCATTGACAGGGGGGCCGGGGGAGCTGTTTTTT. This sequence encodes CASSPLTGGPGELFF.

Only a few counts were recorded for this clone. The chain uses TRBV28 and TRBJ1-2; D remains unclear. The V and J ends lost 4 bases and 7 bases respectively, with 7 bases between them. From germline, CDR1 is MDHEN and CDR2 SYDVKM. The CDR3 has 11 amino acids. The CDR3 bases are TGTGCCAGCAGTTCCCTGAGTGGCTACACCTTC. Amino acids: CASSSLSGYTF.

The chain has TRBV6-1 and TRBJ2-2, with TRBD2 matching 7 bases. This CDR3 region has 17 residues. Losses at the gene ends were 4 bases for V and 5 bases for J; bases not matched to a gene: 13. Germline assignment: CDR1 MNHNS and CDR2 SASEGT. CDR3 nucleotide sequence: TGTGCCAGCAGTGGAAAACCGGGACTAAGAACAACCGGGGAGCTGTTTTTT. As protein: CASSGKPGLRTTGELFF.

This clone has only a few counts. The CDR3, as DNA: TGTGCCAGCAGCGGAAATGTCGGGACAGGGTTCGACGAGCAGTACTTC. Its translation: CASSGNVGTGFDEQYF. V gene TRBV9 combines with J gene TRBJ2-7; the match to TRBD1 covers 9 bases. Germline CDR1 reads SGDLS; CDR2 reads YYNGEE. Losses at the gene ends were 3 bases for V and 5 bases for J; bases not matched to a gene: 12. The CDR3 covers 16 residues. The complete variable domain, with remaining parts taken from reference TRBV9 and TRBJ2-7, reads DSGVTQTPKHLITATGQRVTLRCSPRSGDLSVYWYQQSLDQGLQFLIQYYNGEERAKGNILERFSAQQFPDLHSELNLSSLELGDSALYFCASSGNVGTGFDEQYFGPGTRLTVT.

This clone appeared a few times. V is TRBV15 and J is TRBJ1-2, with a possible D match to TRBD1 (6 bases). The CDR3 has 15 residues. V lost 0 bases and J lost 2, with 10 bases in between. CDR1 and CDR2 from the germline V gene are LNHNV and YYDKDF (reference sequence). DNA of the CDR3: TGTGCCACCAGCAGAGACACAGGGTGGAACTATGGCTACACCTTC. It encodes CATSRDTGWNYGYTF. Supplemented by reference TRBV15 and TRBJ1-2, the full variable domain reads DAMVIQNPRYQVTQFGKPVTLSCSQTLNHNVMYWYQQKSSQAPKLLFHYYDKDFNNEADTPDNFQSRRPNTSFCFLDIRSPGLGDTAMYLCATSRDTGWNYGYTFGSGTRLTVV.

This chain uses TRBV20-1 with TRBJ2-1; a possible D gene is TRBD2 (6 bases). The CDR3 is made up of 12 amino acids. Germline V gene data show CDR1 as DFQATT and CDR2 as SNEGSKA (reference sequence). Trimming shortened V by 3 bases and J by 8 bases, and 11 bases separated the two germline ends. The CDR3 nucleotides read TGCAGTGCTAGTCGGAGGGCTGATGAGCAGTTCTTC. As protein: CSASRRADEQFF.

There are a few counts of this clone. The CDR3 sequence: CASRKYQTDRATEGYTF. The CDR3 DNA is TGTGCCAGCAGAAAGTACCAAACCGACAGGGCTACCGAAGGCTACACCTTC. This chain uses TRBV2 with TRBJ1-2; TRBD1 aligns across 7 bases. The CDR3 extends over 17 amino acids. The V gene's germline CDR1 is SNHLY and CDR2 FYNNEI. J gave up 8 bases and V 6 bases, and 21 bases lay outside the gene matches.

The chain combines TRBV24-1 with TRBJ1-2; D unresolved. Germline-derived CDR1 and CDR2 are KGHDR and SFDVKD. The germline V and J ends were trimmed by 7 bases and 6 bases, with 8 bases remaining between them. This CDR3 comprises 11 residues. CDR3 sequence (DNA): TGTGCCACCAGCCGAGGCGATGGCTACACCTTC. Amino acid sequence: CATSRGDGYTF.

J is TRBJ2-3 and V is TRBV19, with 7 positions matching TRBD2. CDR1 and CDR2 (germline): LNHDA, SQIVND (reference sequence). The CDR3 is 16 amino acids. Trimming at V came to 3 bases and at J to 3 bases, leaving 9 bases not matched to a gene. The DNA for the CDR3 is TGTGCCAGTAGTATCTCCCGGGGGGTCGGAACAGATACGCAGTATTTT. Its translation: CASSISRGVGTDTQYF.

The chain has TRBV10-3 and TRBJ1-6; maybe TRBD1 (5 bases). The CDR3 totals 16 residues. The germline V gene has CDR1 ENHRY and CDR2 SYGVKD. Trimming left V 0 bases short and J 9 bases short, with 15 bases between. This chain's CDR3 is CAISESKAGRGSPLHF. The CDR3 DNA reads TGTGCCATCAGTGAGTCGAAGGCAGGGAGGGGTTCACCCCTCCACTTT.

This chain joins TRBV19 and TRBJ1-1; D unclear. In germline, CDR1 is LNHDA, CDR2 SQIVND (reference sequence). The CDR3 spans 14 residues. Trimming pared 5 bases from V and 1 base from J, leaving 11 bases between. Here the CDR3 DNA reads TGTGCCAGTAGTTGGACTCGTCAGAACACTGAAGCTTTCTTT. Translation gives CASSWTRQNTEAFF.

The chain uses TRBV24-1 and TRBJ1-1, with a tentative D call TRBD1 (5 bases). This CDR3 is built from 13 residues. Trimming took 2 bases from V and 12 from J, leaving 15 bases between them. CDR1 is KGHDR and CDR2 is SFDVKD in the germline V gene. CDR3 in DNA: TGTGCCACCAGTGATTGGGGGGGATCGAACACTTTCTTT. Its translation: CATSDWGGSNTFF.

The chain employs TRBV5-1 and TRBJ2-7; 13 bases map to TRBD2. The CDR3 loop spans 15 amino acids. CDR1 is SGHRS, CDR2 YFSETQ, per germline. J lost 2 bases, V lost 3 bases, and 2 bases had no gene match. In nucleotides, the CDR3 is TGCGCCAGCAGCTCGGGACTAGCGGGGACCTACGAGCAGTACTTC. Amino acids: CASSSGLAGTYEQYF.

The chain uses TRBV6-5 and TRBJ2-7; TRBD1 might be the D (6 bases). This CDR3 has 16 amino acids. V was shortened by 0 bases and J by 4 bases, with 16 bases between the two germline ends. Germline loops: CDR1 MNHEY, CDR2 SVGAGI. In nucleotides, the CDR3 is TGTGCCAGCAGTTACTCGGCCGGACAGTTGTGGTACGAGCAGTACTTC. It codes for CASSYSAGQLWYEQYF.